This T cell receptor beta chain was recovered during a study of blood T cell repertoires in COVID-19. Across the study: Samples taken during acute and convalescent COVID-19 were collected in the United States, Italy and Spain. Sources were T cells, B-cell-depleted T cells, or PBMCs; the material itself was cDNA or gDNA.

Authors' methods: Estimation of nucleated cell counts relied on the amplification of reference gene primers. The method was immunoSEQ multiplex PCR; TCRdb's version includes in-frame clones alone and lacks a portion of them. V and J calls and clone size are given by that table; D and trimming were obtained from the DNA. Among approximately 170,000 clones, roughly 90% were seen once, and the ten largest hold 15% to 20%. The source of this sequence is a man aged 60-69 years with active or convalescent COVID-19. Sequenced: peripheral blood.

In DNA, the CDR3 is TGCGCCAGCAACGCCCGGGACACGGGCTATGGCTACACCTTC. Its protein product is CASNARDTGYGYTF. V usage is TRBV5-1 and J usage is TRBJ1-2, with a possible D match to TRBD1 (6 bases). The CDR3 totals 14 residues. Germline loops: CDR1 SGHRS, CDR2 YFSETQ. V lost 6 bases and J lost 4, with 16 bases in between.